This T cell receptor (beta chain) was recovered during a study of shared T cell receptors in the human thymus. V gave up 3 bases and J gave up 3 bases, with 16 bases separating them. Per the germline V gene, CDR1 is SGHRS and CDR2 is YFSETQ. The CDR3 length is 15 residues. The assay was immunoSEQ multiplex PCR, and TCRdb's table has in-frame clones only and misses some. The data hold about 400,000 clones, with around 93% observed a single time. The chain uses TRBV5-1 and TRBJ2-7; D might be TRBD1 (8 bases). The clonotype originates from a human donor. Sequenced: thymocytes. The CDR3 region has the DNA TGCGCCAGCAGCTGTGGACAGGGAGGGAGCTACGAGCAGTACTTC. It encodes CASSCGQGGSYEQYF.